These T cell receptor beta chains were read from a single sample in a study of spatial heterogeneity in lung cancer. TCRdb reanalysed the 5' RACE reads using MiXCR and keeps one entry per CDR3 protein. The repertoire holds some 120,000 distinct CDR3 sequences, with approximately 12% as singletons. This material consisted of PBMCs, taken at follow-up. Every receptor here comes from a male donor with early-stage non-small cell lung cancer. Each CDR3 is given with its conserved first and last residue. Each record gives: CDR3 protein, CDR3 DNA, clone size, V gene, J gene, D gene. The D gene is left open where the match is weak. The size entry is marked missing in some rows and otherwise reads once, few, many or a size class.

CDR3 protein: CASSLGRDGPQHF
CDR3 DNA: TGCGCCAGCAGCTTGGGGCGAGACGGGCCCCAGCATTTT
clone size: .
V gene: TRBV5-1
J gene: TRBJ1-5
D gene: .

CDR3 protein: CASSTGTDGDTQYF
CDR3 DNA: TGTGCCAGCAGCACCGGGACCGACGGAGATACGCAGTATTTT
clone size: many
V gene: TRBV6-4
J gene: TRBJ2-3
D gene: .

CDR3 protein: CASSQGDEQFF
CDR3 DNA: TGTGCCAGCTCACAGGGGGATGAGCAGTTCTTC
clone size: .
V gene: TRBV18
J gene: TRBJ2-1
D gene: .

CDR3 protein: CASIPGPNSPLHF
CDR3 DNA: TGTGCCAGCATCCCGGGACCTAATTCACCCCTCCACTTT
clone size: .
V gene: TRBV6-2/TRBV6-3
J gene: TRBJ1-6
D gene: .

CDR3 protein: CASGSGLSSYEQYF
CDR3 DNA: TGTGCTAGTGGCTCGGGACTGAGCTCCTACGAGCAGTACTTC
clone size: .
V gene: TRBV12-5
J gene: TRBJ2-7
D gene: .

CDR3 protein: CASSFTGSTDYEQYF
CDR3 DNA: TGCGCCAGCAGCTTTACCGGGTCAACCGATTACGAGCAGTACTTC
clone size: .
V gene: TRBV5-1
J gene: TRBJ2-7
D gene: .

CDR3 protein: CASSLGGQGNQPQHF
CDR3 DNA: TGTGCCAGCAGCTTAGGGGGACAGGGCAATCAGCCCCAGCATTTT
clone size: many
V gene: TRBV11-2
J gene: TRBJ1-5
D gene: TRBD1

CDR3 protein: CSARDRERTDTQYF
CDR3 DNA: TGCAGTGCTAGAGATCGCGAGCGCACAGATACGCAGTATTTT
clone size: many
V gene: TRBV20-1
J gene: TRBJ2-3
D gene: .

CDR3 protein: CASRPQGANYNEQFF
CDR3 DNA: TGCGCCAGCAGACCTCAAGGGGCGAACTACAATGAGCAGTTCTTC
clone size: .
V gene: TRBV5-1
J gene: TRBJ2-1
D gene: .

CDR3 protein: CASSPRGANVLTF
CDR3 DNA: TGTGCCAGCAGTCCAAGGGGGGCCAACGTCCTGACTTTC
clone size: few
V gene: TRBV9
J gene: TRBJ2-6
D gene: .

CDR3 protein: CSGKSGLGTDTQYF
CDR3 DNA: TGCAGCGGGAAAAGCGGGTTGGGCACAGATACGCAGTATTTT
clone size: many
V gene: TRBV29-1
J gene: TRBJ2-3
D gene: .